This TCR beta chain was captured by sequencing in a study of T and B cells in COVID-19 patients. The wider study: At median age roughly 35 years, recovered patients were younger than active-infection patients at approximately 70. Study-level results: Exclusive to the recovered cohort were 2,331 TCR clusters, roughly 34 of them with low generation probability. Active COVID-19 showed highly clonal TRB repertoires; recovery showed diversity and richness above healthy donors.

From blood, about 230-500 ng of genomic DNA served as TRB template. This CDR3 has 16 residues. Trimming removed 5 bases from V and 7 bases from J; junction bases left unmatched: 7. Per germline, CDR1 ENHRY and CDR2 SYGVKD. BIOMED2 TRB-A/B primer pools were used in multiplex TRB PCR. From the multiplex PCR reads, TCRdb called clonotypes with MiXCR, one entry per CDR3 protein. Among 20,000 or so distinct CDR3 sequences listed, about a third were seen once. This clonotype came up many times. What it binds is unknown. Sample: blood. This TCR derives from a human donor who had recovered from COVID-19. The chain carries TRBV10-3 and TRBJ2-1, with 14 bases lining up with TRBD2. CDR3 bases: TGTGCCATCAGTAACCTCGGGACTAGCGGGGGAAATGAGCAGTTCTTC. Amino acid sequence: CAISNLGTSGGNEQFF.